This TCR beta chain is drawn from a study of shared clonotypes between healthy human individuals. CDR1 is MDHEN and CDR2 is SYDVKM in the germline V gene. The CDR3 has 16 amino acids. Trimming removed 4 bases from V and 9 bases from J; junction bases left unmatched: 15. TCRdb's table, derived via immunoSEQ multiplex PCR, lists solely in-frame clones and lacks some. The table lists hundreds of thousands of clones, roughly 83% of them singletons. The genes are TRBV28 and TRBJ2-7, with 10 positions matching TRBD2. This sequence was found in a woman aged 40 to 50 in good health. Some clones in this sample may be carry-over from other donors' samples. What was sequenced was PBMCs. CDR3 sequence: CASSSLAGVYTTAQYF. CDR3 nucleotide sequence: TGTGCCAGCAGTTCCCTAGCGGGAGTTTATACGACGGCGCAGTACTTC.